The 30 T cell receptor beta chains below were found in one sample sequenced in a study of blood T cell repertoires in COVID-19. Repertoires were generated with immunoSEQ multiplex PCR, while TCRdb's copy carries only in-frame clones and drops some. The data hold tens of thousands of clones, with roughly nine tenths observed a single time. The specimen was peripheral blood. The receptors were gathered from a man aged 40-55 years with COVID-19, enrolled during active disease.

The rearrangement links TRBV5-1 to TRBJ2-1, with TRBD2 identical over 16 bases. This CDR3 is 18 amino acids long. The J segment lost 4 bases and the V segment lost 0 bases, leaving 4 bases of the junction unmatched. Germline CDR1 and CDR2: SGHRS and YFSETQ. For the CDR3, the DNA is TGCGCCAGCAGCTTGGCCGGGACTAGCGGGGGGGCGTACAATGAGCAGTTCTTC. Translated, it gives CASSLAGTSGGAYNEQFF.

V usage is TRBV4-1 and J usage is TRBJ1-5; D possibly corresponds to TRBD1 (6 bases). V was shortened by 1 base and J by 6 bases, with 16 bases between the two germline ends. Germline V CDR1 and CDR2: MGHRA, YSYEKL. The CDR3 has 16 amino acids. Here the CDR3 DNA reads TGCGCCAGCAGCCAAGCCCTACAGGGAAGGGGTCAGCCCCAGCATTTT. Translating gives CASSQALQGRGQPQHF.

V is TRBV4-1 and J is TRBJ2-3; 7 bases line up with TRBD2. CDR1 and CDR2 (germline): MGHRA, YSYEKL. CDR3 length: 15 amino acids. V dropped 4 bases and J dropped 3; count of bases not matched to a gene: 7. CDR3 nucleotides: TGCGCCAGCAGCCCCGGACTAGGTAATACAGATACGCAGTATTTT. This codes for CASSPGLGNTDTQYF.

The chain links TRBV27 to TRBJ2-2, with 8 positions matching TRBD1. The CDR3 extends over 15 amino acids. V was pared by 6 bases and J by 8 bases, with 11 bases of the junction left unmatched. In germline, CDR1 is MNHEY, CDR2 SMNVEV (reference sequence). CDR3 sequence reads: CASRSNGQGVGELFF. The CDR3 DNA reads TGTGCCAGCAGATCAAATGGACAGGGAGTGGGGGAGCTGTTTTTT.

V usage is TRBV28 and J usage is TRBJ2-6, with a weak D call TRBD1 (6 bases). The CDR3 is 15 residues long. The V and J ends lost 4 bases and 1 base respectively, with 8 bases between them. Germline-derived CDR1 and CDR2 are MDHEN and SYDVKM. Here the CDR3 reads CASSYGQSGANVLTF. CDR3 nucleotide sequence: TGTGCCAGCAGTTATGGACAGTCTGGGGCCAACGTCCTGACTTTC.

The chain employs TRBV6-5 and TRBJ2-7, with TRBD2 matching over 10 bases. V dropped 7 bases and J dropped 2; count of bases not matched to a gene: 5. There are 14 residues in the CDR3. Germline lookup yields CDR1 MNHEY and CDR2 SVGAGI. CDR3 sequence (DNA): TGTGCCAGCATGAGGACTAGCGGAGCCTACGAGCAGTACTTC. Residues: CASMRTSGAYEQYF.

This chain connects TRBV6-5 to TRBJ2-1; D may be TRBD2 (6 bases). Trimming pared 2 bases from V and 8 bases from J, leaving 10 bases between. The CDR3 runs 13 residues. The V gene's germline CDR1 is MNHEY and CDR2 SVGAGI. Here the CDR3 reads CASSYLTSHEQFF. The DNA for the CDR3 is TGTGCCAGCAGTTACCTGACTAGTCATGAGCAGTTCTTC.

The chain combines TRBV7-9 with TRBJ2-7, with no clear D. V lost 6 bases and J 3 bases, leaving 9 bases between the germline ends. Germline values: CDR1 SEHNR, CDR2 FQNEAQ (reference sequence). The CDR3 contains 12 residues. CDR3 in DNA: TGTGCCAGCAGTTATAGTAGCTACGAGCAGTACTTC. Translating gives CASSYSSYEQYF.

The chain combines TRBV3-1 (or the pseudogene TRBV3-2) with TRBJ2-5; 7 nucleotides line up with TRBD1. CDR1 LGHDT and CDR2 YNNKEL come from the germline V gene (reference sequence). J lost 3 bases, V lost 1 base, and 2 bases had no gene match. The CDR3 has 14 residues. As DNA, the CDR3 is TGTGCCAGCAGCCAAGGACAGGGAAAAGAGACCCAGTACTTC. Translated: CASSQGQGKETQYF.

The chain has TRBV10-2 and TRBJ1-6, with 8 bases identical to TRBD1. CDR1 is WSHSY and CDR2 is SAAADI in the germline V gene. The CDR3 extends over 13 amino acids. V was pared by 9 bases and J by 7 bases, with 5 bases of the junction left unmatched. The CDR3 reads CARPGQENSPLHF. DNA for the CDR3: TGCGCCAGGCCGGGACAGGAAAATTCACCCCTCCACTTT.

This clone has more than one count but fewer than ten. The chain carries TRBV6-1 and TRBJ1-3; the D gene is possibly TRBD1 (6 bases). Germline V gene data show CDR1 as MNHNS and CDR2 as SASEGT. This CDR3 has 17 residues. Trimming pared 3 bases from V and 0 bases from J, leaving 15 bases between. CDR3 coding DNA: TGTGCCAGCAGTGAGTGGGGGGGCAACCTCTCTGGAAACACCATATATTTT. Its translation: CASSEWGGNLSGNTIYF.

The DNA of the CDR3 is TGCGCCAGCAGCTTCGAGGCGGGGGAACTCGAGCAGTACTTC. It translates to CASSFEAGELEQYF. The chain recombines TRBV5-1 with TRBJ2-7, with TRBD2 matching over 7 bases. CDR3 size: 14 residues. Per the germline V gene, CDR1 is SGHRS and CDR2 is YFSETQ. V lost 2 bases and J lost 6; bases outside the gene matches: 8.

The chain combines TRBV28 with TRBJ1-1; TRBD1 aligns across 10 bases. Germline V lookup: CDR1 MDHEN, CDR2 SYDVKM. This CDR3 is 15 amino acids long. Losses at the gene ends were 7 bases for V and 2 bases for J; bases not matched to a gene: 7. The CDR3 bases are TGTGCCAGCAACCTCGGGACAGGGGTAAACACTGAAGCTTTCTTT. Residues: CASNLGTGVNTEAFF.

The V call is TRBV5-1, the J call TRBJ1-1; tentatively, D is TRBD1 (5 bases). The CDR3 runs 18 residues. The V end lost 1 base, the J end lost 0 bases, and 19 bases lay between the germline ends. Germline V CDR1 and CDR2: SGHRS, YFSETQ. The CDR3 is CASSLRGQGRSMNTEAFF. The CDR3 DNA sequence: TGCGCCAGCAGCTTGAGGGGCCAGGGCCGGTCGATGAACACTGAAGCTTTCTTT.

The chain joins TRBV2 to TRBJ2-7; TRBD2 might be the D (6 bases). The V gene lost 5 bases and the J gene lost 2 bases, with 16 bases spanning the gap. The CDR3 runs 15 residues. Germline V gene data show CDR1 as SNHLY and CDR2 as FYNNEI. The CDR3 sequence is CASSYHWDLAYEQYF. The CDR3 DNA sequence: TGTGCCAGCAGTTATCACTGGGACTTAGCCTACGAGCAGTACTTC. Supplemented by reference TRBV2 and TRBJ2-7, the full variable domain reads EPEVTQTPSHQVTQMGQEVILRCVPISNHLYFYWYRQILGQKVEFLVSFYNNEISEKSEIFDDQFSVERPDGSNFTLKIRSTKLEDSAMYFCASSYHWDLAYEQYFGPGTRLTVT.

CDR3 residues: CASGTIYNEQFF. The CDR3, as DNA: TGTGCCAGCGGGACAATTTACAATGAGCAGTTCTTC. The J gene is TRBJ2-1, the V gene TRBV9; tentative D call: TRBD1 (6 bases). Germline CDR1 is SGDLS and CDR2 is YYNGEE. The CDR3 totals 12 residues. Trimming stripped 7 bases from V and 4 bases from J, with 9 bases between.

The V and J genes are TRBV4-1 and TRBJ2-3; 10 nucleotides align to TRBD2. The CDR3 extends over 16 amino acids. The germline V gene encodes CDR1 MGHRA and CDR2 YSYEKL. V shed 4 bases and J 1 base; nucleotides not matched to a gene: 5. CDR3 coding DNA: TGCGCCAGCAGCCCGGGACTAGCGCGGGGCACAGATACGCAGTATTTT. Its protein is CASSPGLARGTDTQYF.

The chain employs TRBV3-1 (or the pseudogene TRBV3-2) and TRBJ2-1; possibly TRBD1 for D (6 bases). CDR3 length equals 14 residues. Germline assignment: CDR1 LGHDT and CDR2 YNNKEL (reference sequence). V gave up 2 bases and J gave up 6 bases, with 11 bases separating them. The CDR3 DNA is TGTGCCAGCAGCCAAACCACAGGGACCAATGAGCAGTTCTTC. Translating gives CASSQTTGTNEQFF.

The rearrangement uses TRBV4-1 and TRBJ1-4, with 10 bases identical to TRBD1. Germline lookup yields CDR1 MGHRA and CDR2 YSYEKL. The CDR3 has 18 residues. Germline trimming cut 4 bases from V and 2 bases from J; bases unmatched to any gene: 10. The CDR3 spells CASSPRDRGLSTNEKLFF. The CDR3 DNA reads as TGCGCCAGCAGCCCCCGGGACAGGGGACTTTCCACTAATGAAAAACTGTTTTTT.

The chain's CDR3 is CASSIPTTSGFPHNEQFF. In DNA, the CDR3 is TGTGCCAGTAGTATCCCAACCACTTCAGGGTTCCCCCACAATGAGCAGTTCTTC. The J gene is TRBJ2-1, the V gene TRBV19; D perhaps matches TRBD1 (5 bases). Looked up from germline, CDR1 is LNHDA and CDR2 is SQIVND (reference sequence). V lost 3 bases to trimming and J lost 5 bases, with 23 bases between them. The CDR3 has 18 amino acids.

The chain links TRBV7-9 to TRBJ1-2; possibly TRBD1 for D (5 bases). This CDR3 contains 13 residues. V lost 5 bases and J lost 6, with 13 bases in between. In germline, CDR1 is SEHNR, CDR2 FQNEAQ (reference sequence). In DNA form, the CDR3 reads TGTGCCAGCAGCCCATCAGGGATTGATGGCTACACCTTC. Protein product: CASSPSGIDGYTF.

CDR3 sequence: CASSLSSNQPQHF. The CDR3 coding sequence is TGTGCCAGCAGTTTATCCTCTAATCAGCCCCAGCATTTT. The chain is built from TRBV27 and TRBJ1-5; D is unresolved. The germline V and J ends were trimmed by 0 bases and 4 bases, with 4 bases remaining between them. This CDR3 spans 13 amino acids. CDR1 and CDR2 (germline): MNHEY, SMNVEV (reference sequence).

The count of this clone is one. V usage is TRBV6-2 or TRBV6-3 and J usage is TRBJ2-1, with TRBD2 identical over 15 bases. V shed 6 bases and J 0 bases; nucleotides not matched to a gene: 9. Germline V gene sequence: CDR1 MNHEY, CDR2 SVGEGT. The CDR3 is made up of 19 amino acids. CDR3 bases: TGTGCCAGCAGCCGCGGGACTAGCGGGGGGCGTTACTCCTACAATGAGCAGTTCTTC. Protein product: CASSRGTSGGRYSYNEQFF.

The chain has TRBV6-5 and TRBJ2-7; 10 bases are a match to TRBD1. The CDR3 totals 13 residues. Germline lookup yields CDR1 MNHEY and CDR2 SVGAGI. After removal of 9 bases from V and 0 bases from J, the junction contained 2 bases not matched to a gene. CDR3 bases: TGTGCCAGTAGACAGGGGGCCTCCTACGAGCAGTACTTC. Translation: CASRQGASYEQYF.

The chain uses TRBV1 and TRBJ2-3; the DNA was not used to check the table's D call, TRBD2. TRBV1 is described as a pseudogene. The CDR3 contains 23 residues. The CDR3 sequence: CTSSQECRRGRTSGRVDSDTQYF. The CDR3 DNA reads as TGCACCAGCAGCCAAGAATGCAGGAGGGGAAGGACTAGCGGGCGGGTGGATTCGGATACGCAGTATTTT.

The chain recombines TRBV2 with TRBJ2-5; TRBD1 matches 8 bases. The junction had 9 bases not matched to a gene; V was cut back by 7 bases and J by 5 bases. The CDR3 covers 14 residues. The germline V gene has CDR1 SNHLY and CDR2 FYNNEI. CDR3 in DNA: TGTGCCAGCAAACTGGCAGGGGGCGCCGAGACCCAGTACTTC. Residues: CASKLAGGAETQYF.

The V call is TRBV19, the J call TRBJ2-7, with 11 nucleotides matching TRBD2. CDR3 size: 15 residues. V lost 5 bases and J lost 3; bases outside the gene matches: 6. Germline CDR1 reads LNHDA; CDR2 reads SQIVND (reference sequence). The CDR3 DNA sequence: TGTGCCAGTAGTGGAACTAGCGGGGGCATCTACGAGCAGTACTTC. Protein product: CASSGTSGGIYEQYF.

In its sample, this clone was seen once. The chain is built from TRBV19 and TRBJ1-4, with D perhaps matching TRBD1 (6 bases). The V end was cut by 4 bases, the J end by 2 bases, with 11 bases between. Germline CDR1 LNHDA, CDR2 SQIVND (reference sequence). This CDR3 contains 15 residues. The CDR3 DNA sequence: TGTGCCAGTAGTACTGAACAGGGTACTAATGAAAAACTGTTTTTT. Its protein product is CASSTEQGTNEKLFF. The variable domain in full, with the rest retrieved from reference TRBV19 and TRBJ1-4, is DGGITQSPKYLFRKEGQNVTLSCEQNLNHDAMYWYRQDPGQGLRLIYYSQIVNDFQKGDIAEGYSVSREKKESFPLTVTSAQKNPTAFYLCASSTEQGTNEKLFFGSGTQLSVL.

The chain employs TRBV3-1 (or the pseudogene TRBV3-2) and TRBJ1-2; D is uncertain. This CDR3 is built from 12 residues. CDR1 is LGHDT, CDR2 YNNKEL, per germline (reference sequence). V was cut by 0 bases and J by 8 bases, with 7 bases left in between. The chain's CDR3 is CASSQEGGGYTF. The CDR3 coding sequence is TGTGCCAGCAGCCAAGAAGGCGGAGGCTACACCTTC.

The chain uses TRBV28 and TRBJ2-5, with TRBD2 matching 7 bases. Trimming at V came to 3 bases and at J to 5 bases, leaving 9 bases not matched to a gene. The germline V gene encodes CDR1 MDHEN and CDR2 SYDVKM. The CDR3 has 15 residues. The CDR3 sequence: CASSFAQAGRETQYF. CDR3 bases: TGTGCCAGCAGTTTTGCCCAGGCCGGGAGGGAGACCCAGTACTTC.